Only one count was recorded for the clone carrying this T cell receptor beta chain. Measured with immunoSEQ multiplex PCR; TCRdb has only the in-frame clones, and not every one. The repertoire holds 99,000 or so clones, with over 80% as singletons. The sample is drawn from a study of blood T cell repertoires in COVID-19. Germline V CDR1 and CDR2: SEHNR, FQNEAQ (reference sequence). The V segment lost 8 bases and the J segment 7 bases; nucleotides outside the gene matches: 7. The CDR3 contains 13 residues. The chain employs TRBV7-9 and TRBJ1-5; TRBD1 matches at 8 bases. This TCR was sampled from a man aged 65 to 85 with active or convalescent COVID-19. Sequences were obtained from peripheral blood. CDR3 DNA: TGTGCCAGCTCCACAGGGGGAGGACAGCCCCAGCATTTT. Protein sequence: CASSTGGGQPQHF.